This record concerns one T cell receptor beta chain sequence. Antigen specificity is unknown. This entry is derived from a study of T cell responses to AZD1222 COVID-19 vaccine. Using immunoSEQ multiplex PCR, the repertoire was profiled, and TCRdb retains in-frame clones only, with some absent. The repertoire holds 96,000 or so clones, with roughly 90% as singletons. Study-level findings and limits: Most donors were white British and more were female, and clonal diversity was possibly underestimated.

Germline V gene lookup returns CDR1 SGHTA and CDR2 FQGTGA. V trimming: 4 bases; J trimming: 5 bases; junction bases outside the gene matches: 5. The CDR3 contains 15 residues. The source material was peripheral blood, sampled on day 0 of AZD1222 vaccination. This receptor was obtained from an adult in good health. The rearrangement links TRBV7-3 to TRBJ2-1, with 10 bases fitting TRBD2. The CDR3 DNA sequence: TGTGCCAGCAGCTCACTAGCGGGGCCGGACAATGAGCAGTTCTTC. Protein product: CASSSLAGPDNEQFF.